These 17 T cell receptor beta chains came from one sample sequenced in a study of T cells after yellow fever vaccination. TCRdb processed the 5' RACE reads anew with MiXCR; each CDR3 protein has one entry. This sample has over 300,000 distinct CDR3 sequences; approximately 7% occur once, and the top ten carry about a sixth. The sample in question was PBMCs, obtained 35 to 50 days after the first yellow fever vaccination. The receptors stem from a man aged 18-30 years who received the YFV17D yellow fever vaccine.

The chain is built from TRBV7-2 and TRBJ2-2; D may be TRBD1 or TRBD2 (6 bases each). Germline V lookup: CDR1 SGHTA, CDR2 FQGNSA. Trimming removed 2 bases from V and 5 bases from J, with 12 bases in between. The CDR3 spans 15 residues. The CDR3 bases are TGTGCCAGCAGCTTAAGGGGGGTACGAACCGGGGAGCTGTTTTTT. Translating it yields CASSLRGVRTGELFF.

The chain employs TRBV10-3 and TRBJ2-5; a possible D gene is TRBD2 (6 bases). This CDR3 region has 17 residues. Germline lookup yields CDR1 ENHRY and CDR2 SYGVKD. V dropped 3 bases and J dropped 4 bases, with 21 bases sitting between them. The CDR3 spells CAISEPDSPAGTETQYF. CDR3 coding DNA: TGTGCCATCAGTGAACCAGACAGCCCCGCGGGGACAGAGACCCAGTACTTC.

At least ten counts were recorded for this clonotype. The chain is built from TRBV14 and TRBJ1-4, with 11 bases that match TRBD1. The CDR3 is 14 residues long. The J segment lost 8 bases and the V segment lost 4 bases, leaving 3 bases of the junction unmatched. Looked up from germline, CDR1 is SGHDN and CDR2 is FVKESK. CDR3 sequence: CASSPGTGGEKLFF. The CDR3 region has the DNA TGTGCCAGCAGCCCGGGGACAGGGGGAGAAAAACTGTTTTTT. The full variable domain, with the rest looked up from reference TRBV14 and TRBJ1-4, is EAGVTQFPSHSVIEKGQTVTLRCDPISGHDNLYWYRRVMGKEIKFLLHFVKESKQDESGMPNNRFLAERTGGTYSTLKVQPAELEDSGVYFCASSPGTGGEKLFFGSGTQLSVL.

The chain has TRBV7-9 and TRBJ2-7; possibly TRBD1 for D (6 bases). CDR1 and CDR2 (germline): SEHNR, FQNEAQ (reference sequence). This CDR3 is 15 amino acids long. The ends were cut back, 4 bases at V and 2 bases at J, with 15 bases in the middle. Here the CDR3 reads CASSSPLRGTYEQYF. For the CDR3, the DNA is TGTGCCAGCAGCTCGCCCCTCAGGGGAACCTACGAGCAGTACTTC.

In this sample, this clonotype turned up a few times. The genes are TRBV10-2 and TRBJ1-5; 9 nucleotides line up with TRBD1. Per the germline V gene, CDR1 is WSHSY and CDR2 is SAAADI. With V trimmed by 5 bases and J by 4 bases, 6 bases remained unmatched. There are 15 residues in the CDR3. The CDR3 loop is CASSIGQGMNQPQHF. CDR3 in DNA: TGCGCCAGCAGTATCGGACAGGGGATGAATCAGCCCCAGCATTTT.

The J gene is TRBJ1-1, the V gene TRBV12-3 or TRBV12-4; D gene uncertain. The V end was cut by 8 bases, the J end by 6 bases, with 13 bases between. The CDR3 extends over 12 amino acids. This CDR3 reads CASEGLKAEAFF. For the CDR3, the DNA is TGTGCCAGCGAAGGGCTTAAGGCTGAAGCTTTCTTT.

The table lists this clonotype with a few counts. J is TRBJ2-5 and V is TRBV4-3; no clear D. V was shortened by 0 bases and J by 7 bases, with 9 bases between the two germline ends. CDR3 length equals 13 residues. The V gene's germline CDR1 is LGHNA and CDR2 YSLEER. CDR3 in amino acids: CASSQEGSGTQYF. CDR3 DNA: TGCGCCAGCAGCCAAGAGGGTAGTGGGACCCAGTACTTC.

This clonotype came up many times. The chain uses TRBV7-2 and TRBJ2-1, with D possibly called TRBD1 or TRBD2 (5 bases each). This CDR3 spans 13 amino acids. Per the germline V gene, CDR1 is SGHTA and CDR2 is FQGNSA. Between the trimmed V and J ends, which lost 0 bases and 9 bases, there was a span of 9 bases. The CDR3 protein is CASSLAGGGEQFF. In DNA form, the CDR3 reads TGTGCCAGCAGCTTAGCGGGTGGGGGTGAGCAGTTCTTC.

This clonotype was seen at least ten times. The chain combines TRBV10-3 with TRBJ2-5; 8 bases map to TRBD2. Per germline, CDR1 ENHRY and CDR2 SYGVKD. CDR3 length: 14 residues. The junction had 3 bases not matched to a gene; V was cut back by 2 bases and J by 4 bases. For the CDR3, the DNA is TGTGCCATCAGTGAGAAAGCGGGGGTAGAGACCCAGTACTTC. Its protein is CAISEKAGVETQYF.

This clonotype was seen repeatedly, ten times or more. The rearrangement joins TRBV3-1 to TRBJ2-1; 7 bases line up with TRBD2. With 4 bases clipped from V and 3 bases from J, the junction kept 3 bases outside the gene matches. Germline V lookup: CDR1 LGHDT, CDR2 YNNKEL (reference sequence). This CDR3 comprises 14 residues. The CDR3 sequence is CASSLGLVYNEQFF. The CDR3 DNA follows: TGTGCCAGCAGCCTTGGACTAGTCTACAATGAGCAGTTCTTC.

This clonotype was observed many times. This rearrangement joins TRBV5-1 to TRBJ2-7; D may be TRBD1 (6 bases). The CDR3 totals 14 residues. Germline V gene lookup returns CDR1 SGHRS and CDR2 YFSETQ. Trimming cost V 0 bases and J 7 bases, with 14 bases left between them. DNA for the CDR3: TGCGCCAGCAGCTTGGCTGGGGGCGCCGGGGAGCAGTACTTC. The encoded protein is CASSLAGGAGEQYF.

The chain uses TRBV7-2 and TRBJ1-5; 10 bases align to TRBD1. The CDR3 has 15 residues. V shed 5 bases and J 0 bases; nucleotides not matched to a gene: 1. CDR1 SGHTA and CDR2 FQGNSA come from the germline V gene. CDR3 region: CASSRDRGSNQPQHF. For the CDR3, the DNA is TGTGCCAGCAGCCGGGACAGGGGTAGCAATCAGCCCCAGCATTTT.

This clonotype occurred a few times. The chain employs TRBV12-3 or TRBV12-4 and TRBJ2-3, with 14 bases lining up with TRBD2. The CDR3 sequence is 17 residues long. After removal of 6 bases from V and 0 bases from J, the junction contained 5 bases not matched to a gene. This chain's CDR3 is CASSRGLAGASTDTQYF. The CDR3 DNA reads TGTGCCAGCAGCCGGGGACTAGCGGGGGCCAGCACAGATACGCAGTATTTT.

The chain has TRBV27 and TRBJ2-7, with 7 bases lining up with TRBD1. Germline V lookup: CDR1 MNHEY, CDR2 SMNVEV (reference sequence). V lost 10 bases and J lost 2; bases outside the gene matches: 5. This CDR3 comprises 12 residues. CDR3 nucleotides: TGTGCCACCTGGGGACAGACCTACGAGCAGTACTTC. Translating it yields CATWGQTYEQYF.

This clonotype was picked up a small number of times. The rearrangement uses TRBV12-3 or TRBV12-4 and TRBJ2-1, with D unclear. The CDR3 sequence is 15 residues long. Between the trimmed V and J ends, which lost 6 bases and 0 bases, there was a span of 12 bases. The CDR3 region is CASRPGGRSYNEQFF. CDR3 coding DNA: TGTGCCAGCAGGCCGGGTGGACGCTCCTACAATGAGCAGTTCTTC.

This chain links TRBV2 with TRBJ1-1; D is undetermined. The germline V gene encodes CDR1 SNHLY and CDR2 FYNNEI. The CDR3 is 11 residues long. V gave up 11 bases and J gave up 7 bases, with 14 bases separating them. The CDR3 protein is CAAGLSGEAFF. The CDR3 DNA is TGTGCCGCCGGCCTCTCGGGTGAAGCTTTCTTT. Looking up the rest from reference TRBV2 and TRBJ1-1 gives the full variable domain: EPEVTQTPSHQVTQMGQEVILRCVPISNHLYFYWYRQILGQKVEFLVSFYNNEISEKSEIFDDQFSVERPDGSNFTLKIRSTKLEDSAMYFCAAGLSGEAFFGQGTRLTVV.

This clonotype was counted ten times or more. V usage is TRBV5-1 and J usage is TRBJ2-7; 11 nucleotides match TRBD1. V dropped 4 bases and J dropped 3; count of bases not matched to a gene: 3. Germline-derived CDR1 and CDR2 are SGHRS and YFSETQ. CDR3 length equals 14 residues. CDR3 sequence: CASSPGTGGYEQYV. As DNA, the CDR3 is TGCGCCAGCAGCCCCGGGACAGGGGGCTACGAGCAGTACGTC.